This T cell receptor beta chain was captured in a study of shared clonotypes between healthy human individuals. Germline V lookup: CDR1 MNHNS, CDR2 SASEGT. CDR3 size: 16 residues. Trimming removed 5 bases at V and 3 bases at J, with 17 bases between. Profiling relied on immunoSEQ multiplex PCR, and the TCRdb table lists in-frame clones only, not all of them. This table holds about 380,000 clones, around 96% found once. The chain employs TRBV6-1 and TRBJ2-1, with D tentatively TRBD2 (7 bases). The clonotype comes from a man younger than 40 in good health. Material: memory CD8+ T cells sorted from blood. Subset meaning: CD45RO+ cells pooled with CCR7-negative TemRA cells. This chain's CDR3 is CASSQGGREVYNEQFF. CDR3 DNA: TGTGCCAGCAGTCAAGGGGGGAGGGAGGTCTACAATGAGCAGTTCTTC.